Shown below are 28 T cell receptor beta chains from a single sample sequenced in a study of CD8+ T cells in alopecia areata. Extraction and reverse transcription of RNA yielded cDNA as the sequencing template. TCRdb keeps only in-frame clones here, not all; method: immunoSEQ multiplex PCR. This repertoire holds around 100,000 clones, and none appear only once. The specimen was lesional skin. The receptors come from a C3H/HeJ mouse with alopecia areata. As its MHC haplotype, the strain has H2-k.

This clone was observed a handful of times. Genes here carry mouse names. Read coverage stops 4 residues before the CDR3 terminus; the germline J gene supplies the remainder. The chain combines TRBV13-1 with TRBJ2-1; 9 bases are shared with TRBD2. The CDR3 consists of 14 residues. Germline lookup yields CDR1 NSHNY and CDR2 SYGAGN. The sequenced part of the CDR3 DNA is TGTGCCAGCAGTGATACGGACTGGGGAGCT. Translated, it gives CASSDTDWGA. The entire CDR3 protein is CASSDTDWGAEQFF.

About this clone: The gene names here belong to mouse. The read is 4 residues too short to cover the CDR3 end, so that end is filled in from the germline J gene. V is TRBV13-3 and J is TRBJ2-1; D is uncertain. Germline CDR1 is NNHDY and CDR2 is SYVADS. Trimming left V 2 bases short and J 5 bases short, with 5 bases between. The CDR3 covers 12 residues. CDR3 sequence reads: CASSDHNAEQFF. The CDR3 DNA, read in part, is TGTGCCAGCAGTGACCACAATGCT.

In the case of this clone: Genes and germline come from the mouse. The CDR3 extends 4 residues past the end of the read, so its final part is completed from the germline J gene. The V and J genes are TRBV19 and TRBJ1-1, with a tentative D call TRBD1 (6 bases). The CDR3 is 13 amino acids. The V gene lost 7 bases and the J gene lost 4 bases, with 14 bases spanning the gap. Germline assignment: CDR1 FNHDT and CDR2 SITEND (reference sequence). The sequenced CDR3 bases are TGTGCCAGCCCACAGGGATGGGGCACA. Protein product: CASPQGWGT. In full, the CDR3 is CASPQGWGTEVFF.

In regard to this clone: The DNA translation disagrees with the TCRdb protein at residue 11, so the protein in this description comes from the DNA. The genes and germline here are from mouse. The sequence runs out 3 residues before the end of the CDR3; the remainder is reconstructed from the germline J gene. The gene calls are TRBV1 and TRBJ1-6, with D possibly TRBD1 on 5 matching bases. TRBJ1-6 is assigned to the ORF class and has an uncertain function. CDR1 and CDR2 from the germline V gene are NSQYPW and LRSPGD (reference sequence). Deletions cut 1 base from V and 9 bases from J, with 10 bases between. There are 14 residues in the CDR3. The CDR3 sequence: CTCSAAQGGSPLYF. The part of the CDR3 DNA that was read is TGCACCTGCAGTGCAGCTCAGGGTGGTTCGCCC.

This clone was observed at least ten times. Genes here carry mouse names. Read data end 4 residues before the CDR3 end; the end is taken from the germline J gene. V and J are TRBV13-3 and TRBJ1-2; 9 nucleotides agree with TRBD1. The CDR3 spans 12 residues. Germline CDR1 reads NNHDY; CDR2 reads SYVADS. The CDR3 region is CASSGTGSDYTF. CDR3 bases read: TGTGCCAGCTCCGGGACAGGGTCC.

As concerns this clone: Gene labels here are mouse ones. CDR3 region: CASGELGYSAETLYF. Incomplete CDR3 DNA: TGTGCCAGCGGTGAACTGGGTTATAGTGCAGAA. The rearrangement links TRBV13-2 to TRBJ2-3; maybe TRBD2 (6 bases). Coverage ceases 4 residues before the CDR3 finishes, and the germline J gene fills in the end. V was clipped by 2 bases and J by 0 bases, with 10 bases between them. This CDR3 has 15 residues. In germline, CDR1 is NNHNN, CDR2 SYGAGS (reference sequence).

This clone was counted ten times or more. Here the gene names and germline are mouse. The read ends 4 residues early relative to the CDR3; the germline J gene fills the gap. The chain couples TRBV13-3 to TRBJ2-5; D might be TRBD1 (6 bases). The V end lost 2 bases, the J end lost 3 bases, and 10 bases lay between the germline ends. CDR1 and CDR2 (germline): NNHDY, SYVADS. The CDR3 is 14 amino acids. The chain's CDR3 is CASSERDTQDTQYF. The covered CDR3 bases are TGTGCCAGCAGTGAAAGGGACACTCAAGAC.

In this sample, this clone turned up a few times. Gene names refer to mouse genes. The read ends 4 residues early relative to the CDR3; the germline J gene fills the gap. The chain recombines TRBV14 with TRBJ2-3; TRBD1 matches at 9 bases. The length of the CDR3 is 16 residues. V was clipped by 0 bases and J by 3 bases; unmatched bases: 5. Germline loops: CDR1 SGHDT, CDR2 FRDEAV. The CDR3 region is CASSFYWDREAETLYF. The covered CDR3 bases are TGTGCCAGCAGTTTCTATTGGGACAGGGAGGCAGAA.

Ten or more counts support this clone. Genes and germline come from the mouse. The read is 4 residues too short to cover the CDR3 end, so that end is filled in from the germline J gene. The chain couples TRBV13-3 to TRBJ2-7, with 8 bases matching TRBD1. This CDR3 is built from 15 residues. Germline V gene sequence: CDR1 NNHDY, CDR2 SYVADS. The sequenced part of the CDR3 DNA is TGTGCCAGCAGTGATGCAGCGACAGGGGCTTAT. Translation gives CASSDAATGAY. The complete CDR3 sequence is CASSDAATGAYEQYF.

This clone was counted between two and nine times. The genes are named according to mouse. The CDR3 protein is CAWSHQTNSDYTF. The part of the CDR3 DNA that was read is TGTGCCTGGAGCCATCAAACAAACTCC. This chain connects TRBV31 to TRBJ1-2; D gene unclear. The CDR3 is cut off 4 residues early in the read; its end comes from the germline J gene. Deletions cut 3 bases from V and 0 bases from J, with 8 bases between. The CDR3 length is 13 residues. CDR1 and CDR2 (germline): GKSSPN, SITVG.

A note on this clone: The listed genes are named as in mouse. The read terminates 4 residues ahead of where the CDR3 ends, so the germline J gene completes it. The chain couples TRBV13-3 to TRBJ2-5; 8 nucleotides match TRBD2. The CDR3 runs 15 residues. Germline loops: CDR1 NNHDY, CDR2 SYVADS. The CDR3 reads CASSDGSGGKDTQYF. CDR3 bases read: TGTGCCAGCAGTGATGGGTCTGGGGGGAAAGAC.

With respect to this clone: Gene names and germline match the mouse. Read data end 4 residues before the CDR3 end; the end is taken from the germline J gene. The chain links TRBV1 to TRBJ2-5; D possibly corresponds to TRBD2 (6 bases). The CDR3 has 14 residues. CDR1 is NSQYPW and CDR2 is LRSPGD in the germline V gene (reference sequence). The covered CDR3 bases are TGCACCTGCAGTGCGAGGGCTGGGGAAGAC. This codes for CTCSARAGED. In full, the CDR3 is CTCSARAGEDTQYF.

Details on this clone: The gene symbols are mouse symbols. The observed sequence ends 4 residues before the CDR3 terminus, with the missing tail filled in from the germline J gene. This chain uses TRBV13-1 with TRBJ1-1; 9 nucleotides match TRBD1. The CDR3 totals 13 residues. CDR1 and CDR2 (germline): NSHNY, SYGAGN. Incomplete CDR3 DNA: TGTGCCAGCAGTCCCGGGACAGGGAGA. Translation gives CASSPGTGR. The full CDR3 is CASSPGTGREVFF.

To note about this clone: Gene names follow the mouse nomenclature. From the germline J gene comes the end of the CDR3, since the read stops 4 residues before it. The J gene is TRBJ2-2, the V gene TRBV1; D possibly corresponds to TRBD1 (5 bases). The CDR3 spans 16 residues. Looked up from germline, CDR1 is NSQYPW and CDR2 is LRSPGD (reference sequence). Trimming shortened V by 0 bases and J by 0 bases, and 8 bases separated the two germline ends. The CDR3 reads CTCSADDSANTGQLYF. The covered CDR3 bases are TGCACCTGCAGTGCAGACGACAGTGCAAACACCGGG. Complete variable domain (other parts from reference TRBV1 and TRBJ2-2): VTLLEQNPRWRLVPRGQAVNLRCILKNSQYPWMSWYQQDLQKQLQWLFTLRSPGDKEVKSLPGADYLATRVTDTELRLQVANMSQGRTLYCTCSADDSANTGQLYFGEGSKLTVL.

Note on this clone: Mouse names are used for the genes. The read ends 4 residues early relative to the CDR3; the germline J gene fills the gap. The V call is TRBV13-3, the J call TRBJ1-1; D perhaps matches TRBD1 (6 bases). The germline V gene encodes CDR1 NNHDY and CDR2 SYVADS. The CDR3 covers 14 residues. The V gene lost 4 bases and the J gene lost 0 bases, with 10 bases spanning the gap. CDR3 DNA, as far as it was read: TGTGCCAGCAGTCTGGGACAACCAAACACA. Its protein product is CASSLGQPNT. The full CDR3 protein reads CASSLGQPNTEVFF.

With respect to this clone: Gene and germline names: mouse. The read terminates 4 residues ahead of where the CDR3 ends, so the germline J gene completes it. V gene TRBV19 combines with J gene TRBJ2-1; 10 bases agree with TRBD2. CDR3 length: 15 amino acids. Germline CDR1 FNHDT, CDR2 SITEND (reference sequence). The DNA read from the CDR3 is TGTGCCAGCAGTACCCACTGGGGGGGAGAGGCT. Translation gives CASSTHWGGEA. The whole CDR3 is CASSTHWGGEAEQFF.

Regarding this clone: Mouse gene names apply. Incomplete CDR3 DNA: TGTGCTAGCAACAACAGGGGGGCAAACTCC. As protein: CASNNRGANS. The CDR3 reads in full as CASNNRGANSDYTF. The genes are TRBV29 and TRBJ1-2, with 8 bases fitting TRBD1. The CDR3 end is not reached by the read, which stops 4 residues before it; the germline J gene fills it in. The CDR3 length is 14 residues. Germline CDR1 is MSHET and CDR2 is SYDVDS. V lost 7 bases, J lost 0 bases, and 4 bases stayed unmatched.

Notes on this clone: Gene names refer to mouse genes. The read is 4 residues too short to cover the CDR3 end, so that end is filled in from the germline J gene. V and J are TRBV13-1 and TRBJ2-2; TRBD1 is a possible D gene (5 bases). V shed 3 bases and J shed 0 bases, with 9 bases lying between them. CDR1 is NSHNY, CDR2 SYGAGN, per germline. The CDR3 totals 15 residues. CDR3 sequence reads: CASSGRGPNTGQLYF. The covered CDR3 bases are TGTGCCAGCAGTGGAAGGGGTCCAAACACCGGG.

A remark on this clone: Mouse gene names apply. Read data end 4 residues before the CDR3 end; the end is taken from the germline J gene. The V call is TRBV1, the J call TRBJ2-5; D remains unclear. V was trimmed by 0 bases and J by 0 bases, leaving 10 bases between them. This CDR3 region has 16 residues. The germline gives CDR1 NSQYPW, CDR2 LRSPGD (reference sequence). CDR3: CTCSADKSVNQDTQYF. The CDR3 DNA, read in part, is TGCACCTGCAGTGCAGATAAATCAGTTAACCAAGAC.

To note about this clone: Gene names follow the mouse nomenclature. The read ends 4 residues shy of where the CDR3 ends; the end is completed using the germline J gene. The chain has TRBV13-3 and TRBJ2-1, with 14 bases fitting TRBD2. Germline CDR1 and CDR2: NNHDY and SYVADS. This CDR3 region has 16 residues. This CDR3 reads CASSSRDWGGEAEQFF. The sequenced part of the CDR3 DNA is TGTGCCAGCAGCTCCCGGGACTGGGGGGGCGAGGCT.

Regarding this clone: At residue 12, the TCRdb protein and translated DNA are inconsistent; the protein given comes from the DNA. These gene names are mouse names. This CDR3 is CASSDEGTNNSPLYF. CDR3 DNA (partial): TGTGCCAGCAGTGATGAAGGGACAAATAATTCGCCC. The J gene is TRBJ1-6, the V gene TRBV13-3; D is possibly TRBD1 (6 bases). The read ends 3 residues early relative to the CDR3; the germline J gene fills the gap. TRBJ1-6 is placed among ORFs of uncertain function. Germline CDR1 is NNHDY and CDR2 is SYVADS. The germline V and J ends were trimmed by 0 bases and 5 bases, with 9 bases remaining between them. CDR3 length: 15 amino acids.

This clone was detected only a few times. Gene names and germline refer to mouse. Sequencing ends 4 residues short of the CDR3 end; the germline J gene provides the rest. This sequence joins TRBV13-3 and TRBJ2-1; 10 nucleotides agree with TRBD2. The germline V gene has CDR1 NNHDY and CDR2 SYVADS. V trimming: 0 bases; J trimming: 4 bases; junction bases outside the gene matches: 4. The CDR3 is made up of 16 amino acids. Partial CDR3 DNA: TGTGCCAGCAGTGATGCCAGGACTGGGGGTTATGCT. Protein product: CASSDARTGGYA. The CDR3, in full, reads CASSDARTGGYAEQFF.

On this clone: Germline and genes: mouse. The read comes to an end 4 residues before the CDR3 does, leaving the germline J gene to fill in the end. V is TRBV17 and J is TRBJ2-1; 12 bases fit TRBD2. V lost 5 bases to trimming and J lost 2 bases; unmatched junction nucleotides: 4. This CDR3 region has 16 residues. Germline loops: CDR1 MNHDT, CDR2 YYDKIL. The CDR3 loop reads CASSHRDWGDYAEQFF. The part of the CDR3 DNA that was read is TGTGCTAGCAGTCACCGGGACTGGGGGGACTATGCT. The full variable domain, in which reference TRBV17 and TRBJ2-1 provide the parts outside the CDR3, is DTTVKQNPRYKLARVGKPVNLICSQTMNHDTMYWYQKKPNQAPKLLLFYYDKILNREADTFEKFQSSRPNNSFCSLYIGSAGLEYSAMYLCASSHRDWGDYAEQFFGPGTRLTVL.

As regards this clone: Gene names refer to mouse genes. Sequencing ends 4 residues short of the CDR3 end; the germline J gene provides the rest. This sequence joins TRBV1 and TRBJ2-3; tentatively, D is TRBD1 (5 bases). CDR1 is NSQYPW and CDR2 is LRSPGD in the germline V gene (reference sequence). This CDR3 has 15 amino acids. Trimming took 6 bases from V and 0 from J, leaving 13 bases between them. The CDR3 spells CTCRKDRSSAETLYF. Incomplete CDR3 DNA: TGCACCTGCAGAAAAGACAGATCTAGTGCAGAA.

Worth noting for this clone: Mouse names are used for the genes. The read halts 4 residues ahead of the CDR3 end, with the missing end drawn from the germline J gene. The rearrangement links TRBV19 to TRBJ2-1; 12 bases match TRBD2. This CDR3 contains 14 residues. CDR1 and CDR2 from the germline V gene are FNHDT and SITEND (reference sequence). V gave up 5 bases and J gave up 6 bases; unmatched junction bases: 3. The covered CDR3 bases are TGTGCCAGCAGACAGACTGGGGGGGCTGCT. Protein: CASRQTGGAA. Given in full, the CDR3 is CASRQTGGAAEQFF.

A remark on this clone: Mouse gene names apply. The CDR3 region is CTCSAGARGDSDYTF. The part of the CDR3 DNA that was read is TGCACCTGCAGTGCAGGGGCCAGGGGAGACTCC. The gene calls are TRBV1 and TRBJ1-2; a possible D gene is TRBD1 (6 bases). The CDR3 end lies 4 residues beyond the end of the read and is filled in from the germline J gene. V shed 1 base and J shed 3 bases, with 12 bases lying between them. The CDR3 covers 15 residues. Per germline, CDR1 NSQYPW and CDR2 LRSPGD (reference sequence).

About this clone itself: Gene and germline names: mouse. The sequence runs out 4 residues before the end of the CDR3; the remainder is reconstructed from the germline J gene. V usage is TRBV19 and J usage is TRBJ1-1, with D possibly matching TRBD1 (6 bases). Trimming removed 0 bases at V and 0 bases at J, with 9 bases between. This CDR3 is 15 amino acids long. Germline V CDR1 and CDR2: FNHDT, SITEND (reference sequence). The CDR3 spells CASSIAGTTNTEVFF. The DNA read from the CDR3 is TGTGCCAGCAGTATAGCGGGGACAACAAACACA.

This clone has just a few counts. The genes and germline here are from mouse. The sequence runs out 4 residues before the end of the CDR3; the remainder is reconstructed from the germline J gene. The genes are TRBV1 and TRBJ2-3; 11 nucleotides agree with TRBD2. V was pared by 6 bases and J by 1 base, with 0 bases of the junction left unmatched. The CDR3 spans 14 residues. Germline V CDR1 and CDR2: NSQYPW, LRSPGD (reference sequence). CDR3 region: CTCRGLGGAETLYF. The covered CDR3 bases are TGCACCTGCAGGGGACTGGGGGGTGCAGAA.